This TCR beta chain was identified during a study of cytotoxic CD8 clonotypes in ibrutinib-treated CLL. Whole-study context: Sequencing produced an average of around 260,000 productive templates and tens of thousands of productive rearrangements per sample.

Cryopreserved PBMCs were the source of roughly 2 micrograms of genomic DNA, which went to TCR beta libraries. Measured with immunoSEQ multiplex PCR; TCRdb has only the in-frame clones, and not every one. The table includes fewer than 100,000 clones, 85% to 90% detected once. The CDR3 runs to 15 residues. Germline assignment: CDR1 SGHTA and CDR2 FQGNSA. V lost 3 bases and J lost 10; bases outside the gene matches: 11. This sequence joins TRBV7-2 and TRBJ2-1, with 8 bases identical to TRBD1. This receptor was obtained from a human donor with chronic lymphocytic leukemia. The sequencing used PBMCs, collected before ibrutinib treatment. CDR3 in amino acids: CASSLDRVPLQEQFF. The CDR3 DNA reads as TGTGCCAGCAGCTTGGACAGGGTCCCGCTCCAGGAGCAGTTCTTC.